The 15 T cell receptor beta chains given below trace back to one sample, sequenced in a study of regulatory T cells in long-lasting Graves disease. Time point reported: persistent/refractory GD, antithyroid drugs over 5 years with positive TRAb. After RNA was extracted from PBMCs, the TCR library was made from it. Arm-PCR of CDR3 regions and iRepertoire HTBI primers were used to build TCR beta libraries. Each CDR3 protein is one row after TCRdb ran MiXCR on the multiplex PCR reads. The data hold about half a million distinct CDR3 sequences, with around a fifth observed a single time. The sample in question was peripheral blood mononuclear cells (PBMCs), obtained when the disease was refractory, from a patient treated with antithyroid drugs. The receptor set was obtained from a female donor with Graves disease.

This clonotype was observed a few times. The chain is built from TRBV30 and TRBJ2-2; tentatively, D is TRBD1 (5 bases). V dropped 4 bases and J dropped 4 bases, with 7 bases sitting between them. Per germline, CDR1 GTSNPN and CDR2 SVGIG (reference sequence). This CDR3 is 12 amino acids long. CDR3 in amino acids: CAWTGFTGELFF. CDR3 bases: TGTGCCTGGACAGGGTTCACCGGGGAGCTGTTTTTT.

This clonotype came up many times. The chain has TRBV28 and TRBJ1-5; D uncertain. The V and J ends lost 1 base and 7 bases respectively, with 5 bases between them. CDR1 MDHEN and CDR2 SYDVKM come from the germline V gene. This CDR3 spans 12 amino acids. This CDR3 reads CASSLSIQPQHF. The DNA for the CDR3 is TGTGCCAGCAGTTTATCTATACAGCCCCAGCATTTT.

V is TRBV9 and J is TRBJ1-1; perhaps TRBD1 as D (6 bases). Germline CDR1 is SGDLS and CDR2 is YYNGEE. The CDR3 covers 14 residues. The V end lost 0 bases, the J end lost 11 bases, and 17 bases lay between the germline ends. DNA for the CDR3: TGTGCCAGCAGCGTAGAAGGACAGTCCCTAGGGGCTTTCTTT. Protein sequence: CASSVEGQSLGAFF. The complete variable domain, with remaining parts taken from reference TRBV9 and TRBJ1-1, reads DSGVTQTPKHLITATGQRVTLRCSPRSGDLSVYWYQQSLDQGLQFLIQYYNGEERAKGNILERFSAQQFPDLHSELNLSSLELGDSALYFCASSVEGQSLGAFFGQGTRLTVV.

The chain combines TRBV7-2 with TRBJ1-2; D unresolved. Trimming left V 1 base short and J 6 bases short, with 18 bases between. CDR3 size: 16 residues. Germline V CDR1 and CDR2: SGHTA, FQGNSA. The CDR3 sequence: CASSLVGQILVNGYTF. The CDR3 nucleotides are TGTGCCAGCAGCTTAGTAGGGCAGATCCTGGTCAATGGCTACACCTTC.

The V and J genes are TRBV28 and TRBJ1-1; tentatively, D is TRBD1 (5 bases). Germline values: CDR1 MDHEN, CDR2 SYDVKM. V was cut by 4 bases and J by 4 bases, with 13 bases left in between. The CDR3 contains 14 residues. Here the CDR3 DNA reads TGTGCCAGCAGTTCCCCCATGGGGCCCACTGAAGCTTTCTTT. It translates to CASSSPMGPTEAFF.

This clonotype turned up a few times. With a much larger clone just one base away, this may be a read error. The chain joins TRBV5-4 to TRBJ1-2; D ambiguous. Trimming cost V 2 bases and J 2 bases, with 7 bases left between them. CDR3 size: 13 residues. The germline V gene encodes CDR1 SGHNT and CDR2 YYREEE (reference sequence). CDR3 sequence reads: CASSFNSNYGYTF. The CDR3 DNA follows: TGTGCCAGCAGCTTCAACAGCAACTATGGCTACACCTTC.

The table lists this clonotype with a few counts. The J gene is TRBJ2-7, the V gene TRBV12-3 or TRBV12-4; 8 nucleotides match TRBD2. The CDR3 is 15 residues long. After removal of 6 bases from V and 2 bases from J, the junction contained 9 bases not matched to a gene. CDR3 residues: CASREGGGPTYEQYF. The CDR3 nucleotides read TGTGCCAGCAGGGAAGGCGGGGGGCCCACCTACGAGCAGTACTTC.

This clonotype was seen more than once but under ten times. At one end the junction does not follow the germline gene, possibly because of a read error. This chain joins TRBV7-3 and TRBJ2-7; D unclear. Per the germline V gene, CDR1 is SGHTA and CDR2 is FQGTGA. The CDR3 consists of 14 residues. The CDR3 protein is CASSLGLWGGEQYF. The CDR3 nucleotides are TGTGCTAGCAGCTTAGGTTTATGGGGTGGCGAGCAGTACTTC.

This rearrangement joins TRBV5-1 to TRBJ1-2; no reliable D call. Germline-derived CDR1 and CDR2 are SGHRS and YFSETQ. The V end lost 4 bases, the J end lost 13 bases, and 8 bases lay between the germline ends. The length of the CDR3 is 9 residues. The CDR3, as DNA: TGCGCCAGCAGCCCCCCCCCCACCTTC. Its translation: CASSPPPTF.

With respect to this clonotype: A much larger clone lies one base from this, so it may be a read error. The rearrangement links TRBV6-2 or TRBV6-3 to TRBJ1-2; no reliable D call. Trimming left V 6 bases short and J 4 bases short, with 6 bases between. The CDR3 runs to 11 residues. Per the germline V gene, CDR1 is MNHEY and CDR2 is SVGEGT. The chain's CDR3 is CASSTPYGYTF. The CDR3 DNA reads TGTGCCAGCAGCACCCCCTATGGCTACACCTTC.

The V gene is TRBV28, the J gene TRBJ2-2, with a tentative D call TRBD2 (5 bases). In germline, CDR1 is MDHEN, CDR2 SYDVKM. V was clipped by 0 bases and J by 6 bases, with 5 bases between them. The CDR3 runs to 13 residues. The CDR3 DNA sequence: TGTGCCAGCAGTTTATGGGAGGCCGGGGAGCTGTTTTTT. Translated: CASSLWEAGELFF.

Ten or more counts support this clonotype. The genes are TRBV28 and TRBJ1-1; D is perhaps TRBD1 (5 bases). Between the trimmed V and J ends, which lost 6 bases and 1 base, there was a span of 15 bases. The CDR3 is 15 amino acids. Germline loops: CDR1 MDHEN, CDR2 SYDVKM. CDR3 sequence reads: CASSDWRGSNTEAFF. The CDR3 DNA sequence: TGTGCCAGCAGCGATTGGCGGGGGTCGAACACTGAAGCTTTCTTT.

This chain connects TRBV12-3 or TRBV12-4 to TRBJ2-1; 8 nucleotides line up with TRBD2. CDR3 length equals 18 residues. V lost 7 bases, J lost 3 bases, and 17 bases stayed unmatched. The CDR3 here is CASISGGTASGLYNEQFF. CDR3 in DNA: TGTGCCAGCATTAGTGGGGGCACGGCTAGCGGGCTCTACAATGAGCAGTTCTTC.

This clonotype occurred a few times. The chain uses TRBV5-5 and TRBJ2-7; 8 bases fit TRBD1. Germline V CDR1 and CDR2: SGHKS, YYEKEE (reference sequence). V shed 4 bases, J shed 5 bases, and the junction held 11 bases outside the gene matches. The CDR3 contains 15 residues. The CDR3 DNA is TGTGCCAGCAGCCCCCTCCCGGAACAGGGGGACGAGCAGTACTTC. It specifies CASSPLPEQGDEQYF.

This clonotype was seen many times. This rearrangement joins TRBV12-3 or TRBV12-4 to TRBJ1-5; 8 positions agree with TRBD1. V lost 7 bases to trimming and J lost 5 bases; unmatched junction nucleotides: 4. This CDR3 is 13 amino acids long. The CDR3 DNA reads TGTGCCAGCATGGACAGGGTAGATCAGCCCCAGCATTTT. Amino acids: CASMDRVDQPQHF.